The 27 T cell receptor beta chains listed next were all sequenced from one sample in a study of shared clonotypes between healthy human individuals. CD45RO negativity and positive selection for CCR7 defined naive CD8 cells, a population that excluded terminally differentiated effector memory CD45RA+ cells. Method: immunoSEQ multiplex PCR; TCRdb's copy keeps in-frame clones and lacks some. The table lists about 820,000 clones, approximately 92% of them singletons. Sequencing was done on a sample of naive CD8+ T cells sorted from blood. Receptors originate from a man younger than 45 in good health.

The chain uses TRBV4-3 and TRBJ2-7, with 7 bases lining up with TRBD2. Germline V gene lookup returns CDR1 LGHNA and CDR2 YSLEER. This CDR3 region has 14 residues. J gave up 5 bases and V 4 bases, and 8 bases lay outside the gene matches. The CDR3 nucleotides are TGCGCCAGCAGCCCAGGGAGGGGCGGGAACGAGCAGTACTTC. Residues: CASSPGRGGNEQYF.

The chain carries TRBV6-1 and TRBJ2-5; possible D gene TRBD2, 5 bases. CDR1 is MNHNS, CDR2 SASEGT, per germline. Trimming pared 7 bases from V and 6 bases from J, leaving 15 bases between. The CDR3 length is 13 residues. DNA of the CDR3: TGTGCCAGCACTCCTAACGGGGTTAAGACCCAGTACTTC. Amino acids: CASTPNGVKTQYF.

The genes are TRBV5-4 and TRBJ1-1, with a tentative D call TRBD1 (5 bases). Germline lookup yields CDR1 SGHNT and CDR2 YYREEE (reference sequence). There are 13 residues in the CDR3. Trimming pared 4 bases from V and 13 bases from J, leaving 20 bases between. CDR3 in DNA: TGTGCCAGCAGCCATCGGGACTCTCCGGTGGATTTCTTT. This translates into CASSHRDSPVDFF.

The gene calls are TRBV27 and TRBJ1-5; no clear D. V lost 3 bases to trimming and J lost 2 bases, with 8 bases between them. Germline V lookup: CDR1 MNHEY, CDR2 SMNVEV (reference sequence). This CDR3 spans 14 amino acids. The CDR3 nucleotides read TGTGCCAGCAGTTTGATGAGGGGCAATCAGCCCCAGCATTTT. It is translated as CASSLMRGNQPQHF.

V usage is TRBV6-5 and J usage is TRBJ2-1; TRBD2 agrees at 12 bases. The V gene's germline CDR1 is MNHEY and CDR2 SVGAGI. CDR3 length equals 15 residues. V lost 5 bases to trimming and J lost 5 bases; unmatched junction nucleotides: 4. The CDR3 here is CASSSLAGGNNEQFF. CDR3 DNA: TGTGCCAGCAGTAGTCTAGCGGGAGGGAACAATGAGCAGTTCTTC.

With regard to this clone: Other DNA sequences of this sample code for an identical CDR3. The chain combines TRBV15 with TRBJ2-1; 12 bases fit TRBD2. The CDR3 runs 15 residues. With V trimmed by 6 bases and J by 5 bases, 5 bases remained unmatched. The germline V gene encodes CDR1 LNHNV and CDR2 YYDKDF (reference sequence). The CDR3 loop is CATSRRTSGDNEQFF. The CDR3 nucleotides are TGTGCCACCAGTAGGAGGACTAGCGGGGACAATGAGCAGTTCTTC.

The CDR3 DNA reads as TGTGCCAGCACCTCTGGAAACACCATATATTTT. It codes for CASTSGNTIYF. The genes are TRBV9 and TRBJ1-3, with D unresolved. Trimming took 6 bases from V and 0 from J, leaving 1 base between them. The germline V gene has CDR1 SGDLS and CDR2 YYNGEE. The CDR3 is 11 residues long.

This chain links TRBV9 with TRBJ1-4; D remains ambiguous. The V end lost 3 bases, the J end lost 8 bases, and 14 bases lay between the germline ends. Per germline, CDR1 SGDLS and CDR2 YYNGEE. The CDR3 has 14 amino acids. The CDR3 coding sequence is TGTGCCAGCAGCGAGAGCAGTGGCGCGGAAAAACTGTTTTTT. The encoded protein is CASSESSGAEKLFF.

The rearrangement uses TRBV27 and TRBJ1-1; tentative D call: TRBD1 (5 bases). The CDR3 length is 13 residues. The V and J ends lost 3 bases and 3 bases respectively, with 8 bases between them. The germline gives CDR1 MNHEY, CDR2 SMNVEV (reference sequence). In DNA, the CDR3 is TGTGCCAGCAGTTTCGGGGGTGACACTGAAGCTTTCTTT. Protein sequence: CASSFGGDTEAFF.

As DNA, the CDR3 is TGTGCCTGGAAACCCGGTGTGGGCACTGAAGCTTTCTTT. Encoded protein: CAWKPGVGTEAFF. This chain links TRBV30 with TRBJ1-1; D remains unclear. This CDR3 has 13 amino acids. Germline V gene data show CDR1 as GTSNPN and CDR2 as SVGIG (reference sequence). Trimming took 4 bases from V and 4 from J, leaving 13 bases between them.

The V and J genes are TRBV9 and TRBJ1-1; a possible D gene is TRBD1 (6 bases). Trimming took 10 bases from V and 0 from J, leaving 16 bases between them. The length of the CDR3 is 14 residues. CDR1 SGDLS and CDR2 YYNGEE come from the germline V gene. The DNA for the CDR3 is TGTGCCTCCGCGGGGGCAGGGGTGAACACTGAAGCTTTCTTT. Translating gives CASAGAGVNTEAFF. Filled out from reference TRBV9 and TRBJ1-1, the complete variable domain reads DSGVTQTPKHLITATGQRVTLRCSPRSGDLSVYWYQQSLDQGLQFLIQYYNGEERAKGNILERFSAQQFPDLHSELNLSSLELGDSALYFCASAGAGVNTEAFFGQGTRLTVV.

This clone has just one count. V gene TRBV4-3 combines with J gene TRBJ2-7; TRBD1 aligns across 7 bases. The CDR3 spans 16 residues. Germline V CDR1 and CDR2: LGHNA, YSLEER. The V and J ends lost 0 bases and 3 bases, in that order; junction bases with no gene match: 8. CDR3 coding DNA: TGCGCCAGCAGCCAAGAGGGACAGTCATCTGTCTACGAGCAGTACTTC. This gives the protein CASSQEGQSSVYEQYF.

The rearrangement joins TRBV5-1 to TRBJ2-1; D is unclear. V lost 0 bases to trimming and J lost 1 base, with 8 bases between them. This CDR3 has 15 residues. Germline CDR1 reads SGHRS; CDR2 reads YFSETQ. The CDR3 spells CASSLGAPSYNEQFF. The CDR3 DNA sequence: TGCGCCAGCAGCTTGGGTGCGCCTTCCTACAATGAGCAGTTCTTC.

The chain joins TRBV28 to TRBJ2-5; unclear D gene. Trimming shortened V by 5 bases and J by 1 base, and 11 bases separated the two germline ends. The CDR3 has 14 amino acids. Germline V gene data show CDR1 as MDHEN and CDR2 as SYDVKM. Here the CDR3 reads CASSIEGGQETQYF. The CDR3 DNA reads TGTGCCAGCAGTATAGAAGGCGGCCAAGAGACCCAGTACTTC.

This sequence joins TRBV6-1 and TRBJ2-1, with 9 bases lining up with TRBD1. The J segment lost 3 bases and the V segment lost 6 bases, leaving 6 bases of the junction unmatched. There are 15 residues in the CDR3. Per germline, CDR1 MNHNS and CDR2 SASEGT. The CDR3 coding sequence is TGTGCCAGCAGCCAGACAGGGGGAAGCTACAATGAGCAGTTCTTC. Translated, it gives CASSQTGGSYNEQFF.

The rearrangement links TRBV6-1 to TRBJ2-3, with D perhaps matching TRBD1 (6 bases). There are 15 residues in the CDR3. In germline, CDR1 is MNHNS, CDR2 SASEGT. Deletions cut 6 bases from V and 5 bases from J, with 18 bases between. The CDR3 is CASSRQPAGEDTQYF. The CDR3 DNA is TGTGCCAGCAGCCGCCAACCGGCAGGGGAAGATACGCAGTATTTT.

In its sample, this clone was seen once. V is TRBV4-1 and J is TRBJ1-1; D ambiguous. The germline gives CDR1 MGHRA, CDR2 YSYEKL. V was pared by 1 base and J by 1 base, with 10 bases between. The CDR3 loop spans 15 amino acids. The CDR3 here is CASSQAITGNTEAFF. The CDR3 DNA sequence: TGCGCCAGCAGCCAAGCTATTACGGGGAACACTGAAGCTTTCTTT.

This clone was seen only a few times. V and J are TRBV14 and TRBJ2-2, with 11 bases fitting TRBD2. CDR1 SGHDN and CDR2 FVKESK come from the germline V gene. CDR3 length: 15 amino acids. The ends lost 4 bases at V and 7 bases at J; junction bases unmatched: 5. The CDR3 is CASSLAGGLRGELFF. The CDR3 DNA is TGTGCCAGCAGCCTAGCGGGAGGGCTACGCGGGGAGCTGTTTTTT.

This CDR3 reads CASSASGRAGYEQYF. The CDR3 nucleotides are TGTGCCAGCAGCGCTAGCGGGAGGGCCGGGTACGAGCAGTACTTC. The chain recombines TRBV9 with TRBJ2-7, with 12 nucleotides matching TRBD2. The germline CDR1 and CDR2 sequences are SGDLS and YYNGEE. Germline trimming cut 3 bases from V and 4 bases from J; bases unmatched to any gene: 5. This CDR3 has 15 amino acids.

The CDR3 sequence is CASSLSWFGENSYEQYF. In nucleotides, the CDR3 is TGTGCCAGCAGCTTAAGCTGGTTTGGGGAAAACTCCTACGAGCAGTACTTC. The chain employs TRBV11-2 and TRBJ2-7; D uncertain. Germline assignment: CDR1 SGHAT and CDR2 FQNNGV. V gave up 2 bases and J gave up 0 bases, with 17 bases separating them. The CDR3 is 17 residues long.

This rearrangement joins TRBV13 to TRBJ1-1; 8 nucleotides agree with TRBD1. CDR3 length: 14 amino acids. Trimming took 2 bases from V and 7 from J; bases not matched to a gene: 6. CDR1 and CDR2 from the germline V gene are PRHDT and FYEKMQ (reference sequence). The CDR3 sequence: CASSLQGARNEAFF. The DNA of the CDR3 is TGTGCCAGCAGCTTACAGGGGGCGCGTAATGAAGCTTTCTTT.

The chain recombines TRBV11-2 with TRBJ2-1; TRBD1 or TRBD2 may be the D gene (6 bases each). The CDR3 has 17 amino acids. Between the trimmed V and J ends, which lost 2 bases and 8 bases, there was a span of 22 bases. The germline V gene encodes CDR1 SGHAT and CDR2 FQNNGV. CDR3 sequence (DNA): TGTGCCAGCAGCTTATCCTTGGGGGGCCTCCCCTTGGATGAGCAGTTCTTC. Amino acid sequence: CASSLSLGGLPLDEQFF.

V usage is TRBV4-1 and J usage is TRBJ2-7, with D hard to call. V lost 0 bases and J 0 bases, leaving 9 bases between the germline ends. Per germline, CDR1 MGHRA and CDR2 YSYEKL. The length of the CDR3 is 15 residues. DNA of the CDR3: TGCGCCAGCAGCCAAGATACGTGGAGCTCCTACGAGCAGTACTTC. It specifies CASSQDTWSSYEQYF.

The CDR3 DNA reads as TGTGCCAGCACCCAGGGGACAGGGGGCTACGAGCAGTACTTC. As protein: CASTQGTGGYEQYF. The rearrangement uses TRBV7-9 and TRBJ2-7; 11 bases are a match to TRBD1. The CDR3 covers 14 residues. Germline CDR1 SEHNR, CDR2 FQNEAQ (reference sequence). V trimming: 7 bases; J trimming: 3 bases; junction bases outside the gene matches: 5.

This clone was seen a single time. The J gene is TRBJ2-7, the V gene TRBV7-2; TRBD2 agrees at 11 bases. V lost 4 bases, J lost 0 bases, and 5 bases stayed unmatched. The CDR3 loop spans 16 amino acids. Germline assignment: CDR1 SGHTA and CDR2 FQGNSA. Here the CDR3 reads CASSSLAGGISYEQYF. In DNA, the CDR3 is TGTGCCAGCAGCTCGTTAGCGGGAGGGATCTCCTACGAGCAGTACTTC.

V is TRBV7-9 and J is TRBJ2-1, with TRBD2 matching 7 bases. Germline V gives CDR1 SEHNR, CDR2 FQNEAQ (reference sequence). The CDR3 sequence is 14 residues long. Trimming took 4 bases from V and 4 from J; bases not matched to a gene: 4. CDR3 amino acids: CASSSPGGYNEQFF. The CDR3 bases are TGTGCCAGCAGCTCCCCGGGGGGATACAATGAGCAGTTCTTC.

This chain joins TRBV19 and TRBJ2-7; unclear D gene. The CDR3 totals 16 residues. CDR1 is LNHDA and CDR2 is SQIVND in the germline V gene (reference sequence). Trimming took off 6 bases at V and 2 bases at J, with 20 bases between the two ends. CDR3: CASSPLIGGRTYEQYF. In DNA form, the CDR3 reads TGTGCCAGTAGCCCTCTCATAGGCGGCAGGACCTACGAGCAGTACTTC.